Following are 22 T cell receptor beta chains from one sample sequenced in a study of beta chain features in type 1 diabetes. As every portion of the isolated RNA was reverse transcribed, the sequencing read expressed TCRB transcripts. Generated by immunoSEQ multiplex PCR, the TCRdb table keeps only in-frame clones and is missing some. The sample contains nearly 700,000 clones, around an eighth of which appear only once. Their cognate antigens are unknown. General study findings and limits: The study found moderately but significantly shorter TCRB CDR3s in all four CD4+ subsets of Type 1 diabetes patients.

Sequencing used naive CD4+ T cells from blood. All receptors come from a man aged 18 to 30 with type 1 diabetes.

CDR3 loop: CASRSDTDRDYEQYF. Written as DNA, the CDR3 is TGTGCCAGCAGGTCGGATACGGACAGGGACTACGAGCAGTACTTC. The chain carries TRBV5-5 and TRBJ2-7, with TRBD1 matching over 8 bases. Germline CDR1 SGHKS, CDR2 YYEKEE (reference sequence). V shed 5 bases, J shed 3 bases, and the junction held 10 bases outside the gene matches. CDR3 length: 15 residues. The whole variable domain, remainder taken from reference TRBV5-5 and TRBJ2-7, is DAGVTQSPTHLIKTRGQQVTLRCSPISGHKSVSWYQQVLGQGPQFIFQYYEKEERGRGNFPDRFSARQFPNYSSELNVNALLLGDSALYLCASRSDTDRDYEQYFGPGTRLTVT.

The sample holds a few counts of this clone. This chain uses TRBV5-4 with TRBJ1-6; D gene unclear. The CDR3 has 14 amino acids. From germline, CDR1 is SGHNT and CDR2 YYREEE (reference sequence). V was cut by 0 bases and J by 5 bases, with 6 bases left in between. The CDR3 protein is CASSLEVDNSPLHF. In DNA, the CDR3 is TGTGCCAGCAGCTTGGAGGTGGATAATTCACCCCTCCACTTT.

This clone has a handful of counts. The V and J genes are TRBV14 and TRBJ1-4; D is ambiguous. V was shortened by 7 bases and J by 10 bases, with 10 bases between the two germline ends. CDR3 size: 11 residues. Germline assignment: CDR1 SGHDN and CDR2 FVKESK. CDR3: CASKGFGKLFF. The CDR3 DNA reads TGTGCCAGCAAAGGGTTTGGAAAACTGTTTTTT.

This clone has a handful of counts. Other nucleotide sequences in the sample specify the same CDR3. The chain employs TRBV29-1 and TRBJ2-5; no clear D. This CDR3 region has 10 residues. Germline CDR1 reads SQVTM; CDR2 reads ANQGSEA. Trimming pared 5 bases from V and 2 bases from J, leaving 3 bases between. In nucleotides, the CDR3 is TGCAGCGTTTATCAAGAGACCCAGTACTTC. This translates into CSVYQETQYF.

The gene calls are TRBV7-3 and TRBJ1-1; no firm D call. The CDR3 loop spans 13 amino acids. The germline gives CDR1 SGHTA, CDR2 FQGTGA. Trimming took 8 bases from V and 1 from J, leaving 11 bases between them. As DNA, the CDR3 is TGTGCCAGCGCCACGGATTGGAACACTGAAGCTTTCTTT. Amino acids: CASATDWNTEAFF.

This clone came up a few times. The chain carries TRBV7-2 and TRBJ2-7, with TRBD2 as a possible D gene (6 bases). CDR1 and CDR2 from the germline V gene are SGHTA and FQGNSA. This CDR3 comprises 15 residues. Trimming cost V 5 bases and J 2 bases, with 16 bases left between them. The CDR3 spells CASSPAVGGAYEQYF. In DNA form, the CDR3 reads TGTGCCAGCAGCCCCGCCGTGGGAGGAGCCTACGAGCAGTACTTC.

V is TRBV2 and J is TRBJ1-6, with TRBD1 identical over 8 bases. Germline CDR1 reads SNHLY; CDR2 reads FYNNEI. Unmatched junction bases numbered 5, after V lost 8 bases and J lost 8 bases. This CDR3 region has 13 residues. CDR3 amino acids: CASLDREYSPLHF. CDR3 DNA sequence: TGTGCCAGCTTGGACAGGGAGTATTCACCCCTCCACTTT.

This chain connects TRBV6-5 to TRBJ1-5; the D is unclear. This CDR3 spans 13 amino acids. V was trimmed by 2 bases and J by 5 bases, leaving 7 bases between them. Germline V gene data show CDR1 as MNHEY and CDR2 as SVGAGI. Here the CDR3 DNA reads TGTGCCAGCAGTTACACAGACGATCAGCCCCAGCATTTT. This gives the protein CASSYTDDQPQHF.

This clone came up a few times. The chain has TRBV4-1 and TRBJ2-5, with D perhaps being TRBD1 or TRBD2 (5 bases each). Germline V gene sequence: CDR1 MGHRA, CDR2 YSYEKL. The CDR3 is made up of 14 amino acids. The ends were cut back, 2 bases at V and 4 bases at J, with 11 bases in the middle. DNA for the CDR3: TGCGCCAGCAGCCAACGCCGGGACGTAGAGACCCAGTACTTC. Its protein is CASSQRRDVETQYF.

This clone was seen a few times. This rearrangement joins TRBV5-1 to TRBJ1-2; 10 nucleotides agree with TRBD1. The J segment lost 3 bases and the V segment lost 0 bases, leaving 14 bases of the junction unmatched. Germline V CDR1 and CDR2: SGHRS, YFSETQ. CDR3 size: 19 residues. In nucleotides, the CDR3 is TGCGCCAGCAGCTTGGAGCCGGGACAGGGGAGCCCCTACTACTATGGCTACACCTTC. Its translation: CASSLEPGQGSPYYYGYTF.

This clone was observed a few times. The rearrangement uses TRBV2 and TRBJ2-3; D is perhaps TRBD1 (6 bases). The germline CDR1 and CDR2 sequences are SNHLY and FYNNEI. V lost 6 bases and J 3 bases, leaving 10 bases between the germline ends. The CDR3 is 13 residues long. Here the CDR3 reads CASRDTGTDTQYF. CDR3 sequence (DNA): TGTGCCAGCAGGGACACAGGGACAGATACGCAGTATTTT.

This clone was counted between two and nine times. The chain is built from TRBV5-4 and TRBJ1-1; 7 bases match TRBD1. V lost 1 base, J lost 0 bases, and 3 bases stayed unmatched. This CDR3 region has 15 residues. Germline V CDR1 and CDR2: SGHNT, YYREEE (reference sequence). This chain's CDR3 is CASSLPGTVNTEAFF. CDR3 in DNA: TGTGCCAGCAGCTTGCCAGGGACAGTGAACACTGAAGCTTTCTTT.

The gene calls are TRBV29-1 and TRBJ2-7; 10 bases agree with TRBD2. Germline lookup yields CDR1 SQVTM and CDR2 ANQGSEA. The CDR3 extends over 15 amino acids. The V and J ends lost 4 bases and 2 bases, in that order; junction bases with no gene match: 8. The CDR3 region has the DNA TGCAGCGTTGGAAGAGCGGGGGGGCCCACCTACGAGCAGTACTTC. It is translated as CSVGRAGGPTYEQYF.

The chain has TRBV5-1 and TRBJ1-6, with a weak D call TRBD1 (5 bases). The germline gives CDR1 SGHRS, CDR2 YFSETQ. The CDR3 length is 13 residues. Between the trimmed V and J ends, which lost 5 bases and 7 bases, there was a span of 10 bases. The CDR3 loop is CASRPGGNSPLHF. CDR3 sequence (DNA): TGCGCCAGCAGACCGGGGGGAAATTCACCCCTCCACTTT.

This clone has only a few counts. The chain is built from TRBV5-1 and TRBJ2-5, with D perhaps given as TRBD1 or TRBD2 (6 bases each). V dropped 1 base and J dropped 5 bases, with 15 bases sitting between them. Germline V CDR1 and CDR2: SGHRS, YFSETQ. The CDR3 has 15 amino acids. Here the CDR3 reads CASSLRGAREETQYF. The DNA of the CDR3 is TGCGCCAGCAGCTTGAGGGGGGCCCGTGAGGAGACCCAGTACTTC.

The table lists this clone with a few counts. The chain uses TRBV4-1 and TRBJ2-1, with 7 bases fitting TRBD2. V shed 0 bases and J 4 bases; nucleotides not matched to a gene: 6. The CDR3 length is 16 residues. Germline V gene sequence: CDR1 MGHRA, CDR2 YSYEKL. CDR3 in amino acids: CASSQEAGVQYNEQFF. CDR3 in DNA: TGCGCCAGCAGCCAAGAGGCGGGGGTGCAGTACAATGAGCAGTTCTTC.

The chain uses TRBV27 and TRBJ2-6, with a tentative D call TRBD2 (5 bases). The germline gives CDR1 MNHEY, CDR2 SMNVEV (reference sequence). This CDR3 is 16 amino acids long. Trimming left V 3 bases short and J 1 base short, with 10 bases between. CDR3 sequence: CASSLDFGSGANVLTF. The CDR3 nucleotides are TGTGCCAGCAGTTTGGACTTCGGGTCTGGGGCCAACGTCCTGACTTTC.

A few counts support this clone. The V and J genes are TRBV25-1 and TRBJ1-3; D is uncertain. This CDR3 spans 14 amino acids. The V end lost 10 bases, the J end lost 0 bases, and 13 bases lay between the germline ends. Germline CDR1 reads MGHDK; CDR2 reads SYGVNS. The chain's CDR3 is CATADGSSGNTIYF. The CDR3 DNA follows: TGTGCCACCGCGGACGGGAGCTCTGGAAACACCATATATTTT.

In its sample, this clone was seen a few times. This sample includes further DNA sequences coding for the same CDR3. The CDR3 protein is CASSVSLQETQYF. The DNA of the CDR3 is TGTGCCAGCAGCGTTAGCCTGCAAGAGACCCAGTACTTC. J is TRBJ2-5 and V is TRBV9; D remains ambiguous. The germline V gene encodes CDR1 SGDLS and CDR2 YYNGEE. The V gene lost 2 bases and the J gene lost 2 bases, with 7 bases spanning the gap. The CDR3 consists of 13 residues.

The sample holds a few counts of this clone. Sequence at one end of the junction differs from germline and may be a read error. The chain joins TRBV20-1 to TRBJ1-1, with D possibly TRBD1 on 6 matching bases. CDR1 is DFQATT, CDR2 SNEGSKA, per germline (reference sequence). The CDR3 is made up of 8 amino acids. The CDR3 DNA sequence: TGCAGTGCTTACGGACAGAACTTT. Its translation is CSAYGQNF.

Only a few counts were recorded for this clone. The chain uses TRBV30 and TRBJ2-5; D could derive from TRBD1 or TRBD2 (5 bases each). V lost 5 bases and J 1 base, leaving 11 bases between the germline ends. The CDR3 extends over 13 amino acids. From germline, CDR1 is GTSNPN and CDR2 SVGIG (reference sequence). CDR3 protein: CAWDGGPQETQYF. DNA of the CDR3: TGTGCCTGGGATGGGGGACCCCAAGAGACCCAGTACTTC.

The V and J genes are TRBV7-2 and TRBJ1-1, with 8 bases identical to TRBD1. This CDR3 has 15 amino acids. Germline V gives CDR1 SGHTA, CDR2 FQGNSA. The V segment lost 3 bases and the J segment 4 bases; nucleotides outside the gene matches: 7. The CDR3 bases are TGTGCCAGCAGCTTGAGGACAGGGTTGGCCACTGAAGCTTTCTTT. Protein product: CASSLRTGLATEAFF.